Sequencing of this T cell receptor beta chain was carried out in a study of OX40 agonist ivuxolimab in advanced cancers. Study background: Ivuxolimab, which is an agonistic anti-OX40 (CD134) antibody, was administered to the patients.

CDR1 and CDR2 from the germline V gene are SGHAT and FQNNGV. This CDR3 region has 13 residues. Trimming cost V 8 bases and J 7 bases; bases outside gene matches: 8. Study-level results: Antigen specificity of clonally expanded peripheral T cells was not established.

Measured with immunoSEQ multiplex PCR; TCRdb has only the in-frame clones, and not every one. This repertoire shows tens of thousands of clones, around 87% found once; its top ten account for about 3.6%. Points on this clone: Its antigen remains unidentified.

The sample in question was CD4+ or CD8+ T cells sorted from blood, obtained in a trial of the OX40 agonist ivuxolimab. The V call is TRBV11-2, the J call TRBJ2-1; 7 bases agree with TRBD2. The TCR sequence derives from an adult with an advanced solid tumor such as melanoma, head and neck, liver or kidney cancer. The CDR3 bases are TGTGCCAGCCGGCTTTCGGGGGGTAATGAGCAGTTCTTC. Its translation is CASRLSGGNEQFF.